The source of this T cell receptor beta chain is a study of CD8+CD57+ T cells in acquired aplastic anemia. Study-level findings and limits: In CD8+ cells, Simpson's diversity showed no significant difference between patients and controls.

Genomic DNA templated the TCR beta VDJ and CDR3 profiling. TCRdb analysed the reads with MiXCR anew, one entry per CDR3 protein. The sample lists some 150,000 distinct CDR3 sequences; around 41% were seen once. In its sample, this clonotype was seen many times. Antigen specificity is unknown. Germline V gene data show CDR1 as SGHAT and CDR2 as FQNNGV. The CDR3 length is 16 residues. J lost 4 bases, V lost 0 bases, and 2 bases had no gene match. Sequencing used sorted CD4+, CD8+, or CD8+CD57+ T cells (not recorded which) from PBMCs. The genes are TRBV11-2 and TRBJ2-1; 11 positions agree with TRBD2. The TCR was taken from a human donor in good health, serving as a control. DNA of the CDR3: TGTGCCAGCAGCTTAGAAGTAGCGGGAGGGTACAATGAGCAGTTCTTC. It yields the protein CASSLEVAGGYNEQFF.